The rows below give T cell receptor beta chains drawn from one sample of a study of human T cells and chemical hapten exposure. One entry per CDR3 protein results from TCRdb running MiXCR on the RACE reads. Among about 48,000 distinct CDR3 sequences listed, roughly 10% were seen once. Here the sequenced sample was whole blood, taken in connection with sensitization to the hapten diphenylcyclopropenone (DPC). All receptors derive from a woman in her thirties or forties with alopecia areata. Some clones in this sample may be carry-over from other donors' samples. Each CDR3 is given with its conserved first and last residue. Each record gives: clone size, J gene, D gene, V gene, CDR3 DNA, CDR3 protein. The D gene is left open where the match is weak. The listing skips clone size in some rows; elsewhere it reads once, few, many or a size class.

size: few
J: TRBJ2-2
D: -
V: TRBV5-5
DNA: TGTGCCAGCAGCCTTAGGGTTACCGGGGAGCTGTTTTTT
CDR3: CASSLRVTGELFF

size: many
J: TRBJ2-3
D: TRBD1
V: TRBV6-6
DNA: TGTGCCAGCAGGGGGACAGGCCGTGCTAGCACAGATACGCAGTATTTT
CDR3: CASRGTGRASTDTQYF

size: -
J: TRBJ2-5
D: -
V: TRBV2
DNA: TGTGCCAGCAGTGATTTGTACCAGCTAATTCAAGAGACCCAGTACTTC
CDR3: CASSDLYQLIQETQYF

size: -
J: TRBJ2-7
D: -
V: TRBV6-1
DNA: TGTGCCAGCAGTGTGTGGACGGGGAGCTCCTACGAGCAGTACTTC
CDR3: CASSVWTGSSYEQYF

size: many
J: TRBJ1-5
D: -
V: TRBV4-1
DNA: TGCGCCAGCAGCCAGAGGGGGGACGGACCGCCCCAGCATTTT
CDR3: CASSQRGDGPPQHF

size: few
J: TRBJ1-1
D: TRBD1
V: TRBV6-5
DNA: TGTGCCAGCAGACTCCGTGGACAGGGGACCACTGAAGCTTTCTTT
CDR3: CASRLRGQGTTEAFF

size: many
J: TRBJ2-3
D: TRBD2
V: TRBV11-2
DNA: TGTGCCAGCAGCTTAAGGGCTAGCGGGGGGGCAGGAGCAGATACGCAGTATTTT
CDR3: CASSLRASGGAGADTQYF

size: -
J: TRBJ1-1
D: TRBD1
V: TRBV7-8
DNA: TGTGCCAGCAGCTTAGGAAGACAGGGAATTCAAGCTTTCTTT
CDR3: CASSLGRQGIQAFF

size: many
J: TRBJ2-2
D: -
V: TRBV7-9
DNA: TGTGCCAGCAGCCGGACTCAAGAGCTGTTTTTT
CDR3: CASSRTQELFF

size: few
J: TRBJ1-5
D: -
V: TRBV27
DNA: TGTGCCAGCAGTCTTCAGGGTCAGCCCCAGCATTTT
CDR3: CASSLQGQPQHF

size: -
J: TRBJ2-3
D: TRBD2
V: TRBV7-2
DNA: TGTGCCAGCAGCCCCTATAGCGGGGGGCCCATCGCAGATACGCAGTATTTT
CDR3: CASSPYSGGPIADTQYF

size: -
J: TRBJ2-5
D: -
V: TRBV18
DNA: TGTGCCAGCTCACCTCTGGAAGGGGAGACCCAGTACTTC
CDR3: CASSPLEGETQYF

size: -
J: TRBJ2-2
D: -
V: TRBV5-1
DNA: TGCGCCAGCAGCTTGGTGGGAGCCGGGGAGCTGTTTTTT
CDR3: CASSLVGAGELFF